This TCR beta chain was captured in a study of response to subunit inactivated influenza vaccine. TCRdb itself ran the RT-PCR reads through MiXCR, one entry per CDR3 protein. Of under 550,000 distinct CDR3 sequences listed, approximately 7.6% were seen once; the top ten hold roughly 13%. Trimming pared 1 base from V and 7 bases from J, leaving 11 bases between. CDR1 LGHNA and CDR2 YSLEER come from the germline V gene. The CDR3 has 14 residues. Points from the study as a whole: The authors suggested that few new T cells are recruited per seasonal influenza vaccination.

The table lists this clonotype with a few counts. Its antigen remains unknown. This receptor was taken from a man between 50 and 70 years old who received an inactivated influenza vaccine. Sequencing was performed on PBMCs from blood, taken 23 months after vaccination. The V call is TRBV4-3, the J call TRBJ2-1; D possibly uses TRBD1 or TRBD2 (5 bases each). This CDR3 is CASSQGPWGNEQFF. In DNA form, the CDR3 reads TGCGCCAGCAGCCAAGGCCCTTGGGGGAATGAGCAGTTCTTC.